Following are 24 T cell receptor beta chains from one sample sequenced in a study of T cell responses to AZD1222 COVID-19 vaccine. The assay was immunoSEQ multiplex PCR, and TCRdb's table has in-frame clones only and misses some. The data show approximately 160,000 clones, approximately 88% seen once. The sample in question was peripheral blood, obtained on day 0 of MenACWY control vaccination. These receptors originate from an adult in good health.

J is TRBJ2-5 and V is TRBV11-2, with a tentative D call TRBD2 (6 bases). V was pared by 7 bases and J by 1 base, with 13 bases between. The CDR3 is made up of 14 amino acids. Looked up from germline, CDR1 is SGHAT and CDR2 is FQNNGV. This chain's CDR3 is CASTHGGAQETQYF. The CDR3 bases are TGTGCCAGCACCCACGGCGGGGCCCAAGAGACCCAGTACTTC.

DNA of the CDR3: TGTGCCAGCAGTTCTAGGTACGAGCAGTACTTC. It codes for CASSSRYEQYF. V usage is TRBV28 and J usage is TRBJ2-7; D call uncertain. The CDR3 extends over 11 amino acids. Trimming cost V 4 bases and J 4 bases, with 5 bases left between them. CDR1 and CDR2 (germline): MDHEN, SYDVKM. Supplemented by reference TRBV28 and TRBJ2-7, the full variable domain reads DVKVTQSSRYLVKRTGEKVFLECVQDMDHENMFWYRQDPGLGLRLIYFSYDVKMKEKGDIPEGYSVSREKKERFSLILESASTNQTSMYLCASSSRYEQYFGPGTRLTVT.

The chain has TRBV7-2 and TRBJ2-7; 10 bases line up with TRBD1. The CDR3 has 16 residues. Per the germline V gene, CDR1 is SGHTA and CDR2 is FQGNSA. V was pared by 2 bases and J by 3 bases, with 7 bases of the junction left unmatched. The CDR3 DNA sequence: TGTGCCAGCAGCTTAATTTTCGGGACAGGGGACTACGAGCAGTACTTC. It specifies CASSLIFGTGDYEQYF.

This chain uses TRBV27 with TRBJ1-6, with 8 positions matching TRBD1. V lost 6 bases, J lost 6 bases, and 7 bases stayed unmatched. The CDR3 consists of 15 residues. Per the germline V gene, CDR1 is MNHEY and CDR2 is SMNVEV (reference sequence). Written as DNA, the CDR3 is TGTGCCAGCAGCACCCCGGACAGGGCTAATTCACCCCTCCACTTT. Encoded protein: CASSTPDRANSPLHF.

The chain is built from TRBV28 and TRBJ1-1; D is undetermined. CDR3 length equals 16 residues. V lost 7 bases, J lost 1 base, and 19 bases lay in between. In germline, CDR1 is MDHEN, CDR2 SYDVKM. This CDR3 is CASIWGIRLGNTEAFF. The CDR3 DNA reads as TGTGCCAGCATTTGGGGAATTCGTTTGGGGAACACTGAAGCTTTCTTT. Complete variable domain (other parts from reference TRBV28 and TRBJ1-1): DVKVTQSSRYLVKRTGEKVFLECVQDMDHENMFWYRQDPGLGLRLIYFSYDVKMKEKGDIPEGYSVSREKKERFSLILESASTNQTSMYLCASIWGIRLGNTEAFFGQGTRLTVV.

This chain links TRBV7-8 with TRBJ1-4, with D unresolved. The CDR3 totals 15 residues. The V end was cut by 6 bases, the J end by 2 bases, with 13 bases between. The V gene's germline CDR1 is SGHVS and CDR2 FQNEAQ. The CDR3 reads CASRKAVGTNEKLFF. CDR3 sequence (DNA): TGTGCCAGCAGAAAAGCGGTCGGGACTAATGAAAAACTGTTTTTT. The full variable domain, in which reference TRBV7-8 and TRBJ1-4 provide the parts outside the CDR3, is GAGVSQSPRYKVAKRGQDVALRCDPISGHVSLFWYQQALGQGPEFLTYFQNEAQLDKSGLPSDRFFAERPEGSVSTLKIQRTQQEDSAVYLCASRKAVGTNEKLFFGSGTQLSVL.

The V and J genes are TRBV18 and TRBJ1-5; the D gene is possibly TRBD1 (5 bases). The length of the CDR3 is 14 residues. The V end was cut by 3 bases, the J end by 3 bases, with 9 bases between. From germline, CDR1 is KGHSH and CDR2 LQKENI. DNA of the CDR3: TGTGCCAGCTCACCTGGGGGGATCAATCAGCCCCAGCATTTT. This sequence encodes CASSPGGINQPQHF. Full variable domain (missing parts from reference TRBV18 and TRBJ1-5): NAGVMQNPRHLVRRRGQEARLRCSPMKGHSHVYWYRQLPEEGLKFMVYLQKENIIDESGMPKERFSAEFPKEGPSILRIQQVVRGDSAAYFCASSPGGINQPQHFGDGTRLSIL.

In nucleotides, the CDR3 is TGCGCCAGCAGCTTGGATCCCGGTAGCGGGAGATATGAGCAGTTCTTC. It codes for CASSLDPGSGRYEQFF. This sequence joins TRBV5-1 and TRBJ2-1, with 9 bases aligning to TRBD2. CDR3 length: 16 residues. The V segment lost 0 bases and the J segment 8 bases; nucleotides outside the gene matches: 9. The germline V gene has CDR1 SGHRS and CDR2 YFSETQ.

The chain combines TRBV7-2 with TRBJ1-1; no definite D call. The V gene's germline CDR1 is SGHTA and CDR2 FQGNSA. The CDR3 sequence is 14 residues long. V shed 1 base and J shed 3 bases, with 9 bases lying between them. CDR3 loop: CASSLVYRDTEAFF. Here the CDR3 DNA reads TGTGCCAGCAGCTTAGTCTACAGAGACACTGAAGCTTTCTTT.

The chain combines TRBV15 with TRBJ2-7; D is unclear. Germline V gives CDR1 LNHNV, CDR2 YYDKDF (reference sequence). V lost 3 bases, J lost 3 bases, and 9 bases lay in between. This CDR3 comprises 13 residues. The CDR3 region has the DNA TGTGCCACCAGCAGGGAACTGGTCTACGAGCAGTACTTC. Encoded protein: CATSRELVYEQYF.

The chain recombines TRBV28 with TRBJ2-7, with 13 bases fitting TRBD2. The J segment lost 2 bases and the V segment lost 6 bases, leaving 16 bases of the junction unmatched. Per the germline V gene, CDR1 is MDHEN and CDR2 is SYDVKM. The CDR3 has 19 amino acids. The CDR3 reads CASSPGGLAGFSLPYEQYF. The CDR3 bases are TGTGCCAGCAGCCCGGGGGGACTAGCGGGATTTTCCTTGCCCTACGAGCAGTACTTC.

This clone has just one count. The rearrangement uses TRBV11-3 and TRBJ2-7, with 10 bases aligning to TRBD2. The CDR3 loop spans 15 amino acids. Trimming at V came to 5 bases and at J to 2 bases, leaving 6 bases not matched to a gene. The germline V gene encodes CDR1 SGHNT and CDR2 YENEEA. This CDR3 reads CASSISGGSAYEQYF. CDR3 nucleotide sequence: TGTGCCAGCAGCATTAGCGGGGGGTCCGCCTACGAGCAGTACTTC.

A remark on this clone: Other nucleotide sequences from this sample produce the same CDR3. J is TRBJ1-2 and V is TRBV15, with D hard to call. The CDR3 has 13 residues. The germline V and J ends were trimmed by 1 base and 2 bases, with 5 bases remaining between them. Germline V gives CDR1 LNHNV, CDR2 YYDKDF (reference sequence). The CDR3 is CATSRGQNYGYTF. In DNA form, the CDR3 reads TGTGCCACCAGCAGAGGACAAAACTATGGCTACACCTTC.

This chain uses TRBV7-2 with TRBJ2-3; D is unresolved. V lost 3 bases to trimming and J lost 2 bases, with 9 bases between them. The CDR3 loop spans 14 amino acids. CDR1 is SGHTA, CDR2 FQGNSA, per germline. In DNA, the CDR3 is TGTGCCAGCAGCTTCGCCGGCGTCACAGATACGCAGTATTTT. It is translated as CASSFAGVTDTQYF.

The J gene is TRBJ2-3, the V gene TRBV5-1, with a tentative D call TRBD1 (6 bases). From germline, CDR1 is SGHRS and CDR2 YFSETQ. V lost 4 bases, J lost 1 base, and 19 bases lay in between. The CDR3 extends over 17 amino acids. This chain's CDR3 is CASSLILGAGGTDTQYF. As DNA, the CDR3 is TGCGCCAGCAGCCTTATCTTAGGGGCAGGGGGCACAGATACGCAGTATTTT.

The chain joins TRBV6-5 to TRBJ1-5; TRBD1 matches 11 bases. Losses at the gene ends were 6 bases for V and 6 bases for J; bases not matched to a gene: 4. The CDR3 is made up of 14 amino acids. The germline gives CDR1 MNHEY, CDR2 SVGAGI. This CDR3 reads CASRDRGLGQPQHF. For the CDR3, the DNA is TGTGCCAGCAGGGACAGGGGGCTGGGTCAGCCCCAGCATTTT.

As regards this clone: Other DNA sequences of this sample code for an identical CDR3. The CDR3, as DNA: TGTGCCAGCAGCTTAAATGAAAAACTGTTTTTT. It yields the protein CASSLNEKLFF. The rearrangement links TRBV7-9 to TRBJ1-4; D gene ambiguous. Germline loops: CDR1 SEHNR, CDR2 FQNEAQ (reference sequence). V lost 2 bases and J 5 bases, leaving 0 bases between the germline ends. There are 11 residues in the CDR3.

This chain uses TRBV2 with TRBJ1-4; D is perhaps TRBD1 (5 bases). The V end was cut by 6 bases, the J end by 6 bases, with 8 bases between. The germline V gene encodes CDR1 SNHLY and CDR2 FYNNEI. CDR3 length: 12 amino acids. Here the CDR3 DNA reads TGTGCCAGCAGGGGGGATGATGAAAAACTGTTTTTT. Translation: CASRGDDEKLFF. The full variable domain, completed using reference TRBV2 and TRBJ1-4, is EPEVTQTPSHQVTQMGQEVILRCVPISNHLYFYWYRQILGQKVEFLVSFYNNEISEKSEIFDDQFSVERPDGSNFTLKIRSTKLEDSAMYFCASRGDDEKLFFGSGTQLSVL.

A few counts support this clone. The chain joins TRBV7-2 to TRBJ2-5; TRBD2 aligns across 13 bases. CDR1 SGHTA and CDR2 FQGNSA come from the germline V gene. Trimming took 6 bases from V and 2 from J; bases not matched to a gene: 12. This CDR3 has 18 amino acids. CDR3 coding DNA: TGTGCCAGCAGTTCTAAACTAGCGGGGGGGCCGAGGCAAGAGACCCAGTACTTC. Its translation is CASSSKLAGGPRQETQYF.

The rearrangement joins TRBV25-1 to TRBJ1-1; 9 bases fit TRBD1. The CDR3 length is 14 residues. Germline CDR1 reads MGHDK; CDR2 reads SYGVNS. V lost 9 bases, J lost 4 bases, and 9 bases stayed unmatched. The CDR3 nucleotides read TGTGCCAGTGATGGGACAGGGACTGGCACTGAAGCTTTCTTT. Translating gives CASDGTGTGTEAFF.

CDR3 sequence reads: CAISDQGGSNYGYTF. The DNA for the CDR3 is TGTGCCATCAGTGATCAGGGTGGATCTAACTATGGCTACACCTTC. The chain is built from TRBV10-3 and TRBJ1-2; D possibly corresponds to TRBD1 (5 bases). The CDR3 sequence is 15 residues long. The V and J ends lost 3 bases and 0 bases respectively, with 11 bases between them. Per the germline V gene, CDR1 is ENHRY and CDR2 is SYGVKD.

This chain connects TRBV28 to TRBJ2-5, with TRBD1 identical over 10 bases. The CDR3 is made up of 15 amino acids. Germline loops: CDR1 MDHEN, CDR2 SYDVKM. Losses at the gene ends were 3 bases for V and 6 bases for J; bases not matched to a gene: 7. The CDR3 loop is CASSLTGTGAQTQYF. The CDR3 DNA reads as TGTGCCAGCAGTTTGACCGGGACAGGGGCTCAGACCCAGTACTTC.

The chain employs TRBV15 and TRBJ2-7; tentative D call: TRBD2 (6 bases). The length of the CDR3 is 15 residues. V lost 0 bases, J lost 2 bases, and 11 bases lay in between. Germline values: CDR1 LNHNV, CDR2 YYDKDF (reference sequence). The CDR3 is CATSRDSGLTYEQYF. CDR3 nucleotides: TGTGCCACCAGCAGAGACTCGGGACTCACCTACGAGCAGTACTTC.

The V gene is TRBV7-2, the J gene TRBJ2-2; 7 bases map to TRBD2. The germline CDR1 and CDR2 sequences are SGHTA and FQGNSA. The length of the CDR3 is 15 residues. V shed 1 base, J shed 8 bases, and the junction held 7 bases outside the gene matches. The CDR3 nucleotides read TGTGCCAGCAGCTTAGTTCAGCGGGGTATGGGGGAGCTGTTTTTT. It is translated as CASSLVQRGMGELFF.